A single sample is the source of the 17 T cell receptor beta chains below, sequenced in a study of cytomegalovirus exposure and HLA in healthy donors. Vbeta (60) and Jbeta (13) primers were used in the PCR. Method: immunoSEQ multiplex PCR; TCRdb's copy keeps in-frame clones and lacks some. The sample holds 150,000 to 200,000 clones, roughly four fifths seen once. The sequencing input was PBMCs. Every receptor here comes from a female donor in good health and CMV-seronegative.

This clone was found a few times. V usage is TRBV30 and J usage is TRBJ2-5, with 8 bases fitting TRBD1. The CDR3 loop spans 14 amino acids. The germline CDR1 and CDR2 sequences are GTSNPN and SVGIG (reference sequence). Trimming removed 3 bases from V and 1 base from J; junction bases left unmatched: 4. Here the CDR3 DNA reads TGTGCCTGGAGCCGACAGGGGATCCAAGAGACCCAGTACTTC. Protein sequence: CAWSRQGIQETQYF.

This clone has only one observation. The chain combines TRBV2 with TRBJ1-5, with 9 bases lining up with TRBD1. Germline V gives CDR1 SNHLY, CDR2 FYNNEI. V lost 3 bases, J lost 5 bases, and 5 bases stayed unmatched. CDR3 length: 15 amino acids. The CDR3 bases are TGTGCCAGCAGTGAGGGGACAGGGTGGGATCAGCCCCAGCATTTT. Residues: CASSEGTGWDQPQHF.

As for this clone: One junction end disagrees with the germline gene, perhaps due to a read error. The chain has TRBV7-2 and TRBJ1-1; D unclear. Germline V gene data show CDR1 as SGHTA and CDR2 as FQGNSA. The CDR3 extends over 16 amino acids. The CDR3 reads CASSSPRETLNIEAFF. The CDR3 DNA reads as TGTGCCAGCAGCTCCCCGAGGGAGACATTGAACATTGAAGCTTTCTTT.

The CDR3 reads CASRRDKRAYEQYF. Written as DNA, the CDR3 is TGTGCCAGCAGACGAGATAAGCGGGCCTACGAGCAGTACTTC. This rearrangement joins TRBV7-2 to TRBJ2-7; perhaps TRBD2 as D (6 bases). The V end lost 6 bases, the J end lost 2 bases, and 14 bases lay between the germline ends. This CDR3 has 14 amino acids. From germline, CDR1 is SGHTA and CDR2 FQGNSA.

The V gene is TRBV7-9, the J gene TRBJ2-5, with D maybe TRBD1 (5 bases). Germline CDR1 reads SEHNR; CDR2 reads FQNEAQ (reference sequence). The CDR3 has 14 amino acids. V lost 3 bases to trimming and J lost 2 bases, with 10 bases between them. The DNA for the CDR3 is TGTGCCAGCAGCTTTACTCAGGGACAAGAGACCCAGTACTTC. The encoded protein is CASSFTQGQETQYF.

The chain employs TRBV11-2 and TRBJ2-2; D gene uncertain. V was shortened by 0 bases and J by 5 bases, with 10 bases between the two germline ends. Germline assignment: CDR1 SGHAT and CDR2 FQNNGV. This CDR3 is 15 amino acids long. CDR3 bases: TGTGCCAGCAGCTTAGATCATGTGCGGACCGGGGAGCTGTTTTTT. Its protein is CASSLDHVRTGELFF.

V usage is TRBV6-1 and J usage is TRBJ1-5; D not resolved. Trimming took off 6 bases at V and 2 bases at J, with 5 bases between the two ends. Germline V gene lookup returns CDR1 MNHNS and CDR2 SASEGT. The CDR3 length is 12 residues. The CDR3 nucleotides read TGTGCCAGCAGCGTCCGCAATCAGCCCCAGCATTTT. This sequence encodes CASSVRNQPQHF.

This sequence joins TRBV5-4 and TRBJ2-1, with 11 positions matching TRBD2. The germline V gene has CDR1 SGHNT and CDR2 YYREEE (reference sequence). CDR3 length equals 15 residues. V was clipped by 5 bases and J by 7 bases; unmatched bases: 8. CDR3 protein: CASRGGGTSGNEQFF. The CDR3 coding sequence is TGTGCCAGCAGAGGTGGCGGGACTAGCGGTAATGAGCAGTTCTTC. Looking up the rest from reference TRBV5-4 and TRBJ2-1 gives the full variable domain: ETGVTQSPTHLIKTRGQQVTLRCSSQSGHNTVSWYQQALGQGPQFIFQYYREEENGRGNFPPRFSGLQFPNYSSELNVNALELDDSALYLCASRGGGTSGNEQFFGPGTRLTVL.

V and J are TRBV6-6 and TRBJ2-6, with TRBD1 as a possible D gene (6 bases). This CDR3 has 15 amino acids. Germline assignment: CDR1 MNHNY and CDR2 SVGAGI (reference sequence). V gave up 5 bases and J gave up 4 bases, with 12 bases separating them. The CDR3 sequence: CASSTQGNGANVLTF. The CDR3 region has the DNA TGTGCCAGCAGTACCCAGGGGAACGGGGCCAACGTCCTGACTTTC.

The rearrangement uses TRBV28 and TRBJ2-7; 9 bases line up with TRBD2. Germline CDR1 is MDHEN and CDR2 is SYDVKM. The CDR3 covers 15 residues. Losses at the gene ends were 5 bases for V and 2 bases for J; bases not matched to a gene: 7. Here the CDR3 DNA reads TGTGCCAGCAGTCCCCGGACTAGCGACACCTACGAGCAGTACTTC. Its translation: CASSPRTSDTYEQYF.

The gene calls are TRBV28 and TRBJ2-7, with D hard to call. The CDR3 loop spans 13 amino acids. Between the trimmed V and J ends, which lost 3 bases and 5 bases, there was a span of 11 bases. Germline lookup yields CDR1 MDHEN and CDR2 SYDVKM. CDR3 in amino acids: CASSFKRSHEQYF. The CDR3 coding sequence is TGTGCCAGCAGTTTTAAGAGGTCCCACGAGCAGTACTTC.

The chain combines TRBV7-2 with TRBJ2-3, with 9 bases identical to TRBD2. This CDR3 has 15 amino acids. Germline V lookup: CDR1 SGHTA, CDR2 FQGNSA. J was trimmed by 7 bases and V by 1 base; bases with no gene match: 6. The CDR3 DNA sequence: TGTGCCAGCAGCTTAGAGGGCCTAGCGGGGTATACGCAGTATTTT. Its protein product is CASSLEGLAGYTQYF. Complete variable domain (other parts from reference TRBV7-2 and TRBJ2-3): GAGVSQSPSNKVTEKGKDVELRCDPISGHTALYWYRQSLGQGLEFLIYFQGNSAPDKSGLPSDRFSAERTGGSVSTLTIQRTQQEDSAVYLCASSLEGLAGYTQYFGPGTRLTVL.

This clone was detected once. This chain links TRBV18 with TRBJ2-7, with 10 bases fitting TRBD1. This CDR3 has 13 amino acids. V shed 4 bases and J 4 bases; nucleotides not matched to a gene: 1. CDR1 is KGHSH, CDR2 LQKENI, per germline. The CDR3 is CASSQGQGYEQYF. CDR3 in DNA: TGTGCCAGCTCACAGGGACAGGGGTACGAGCAGTACTTC.

The chain uses TRBV9 and TRBJ2-1; TRBD2 aligns across 8 bases. Germline CDR1 is SGDLS and CDR2 is YYNGEE. V dropped 3 bases and J dropped 1; count of bases not matched to a gene: 3. This CDR3 is 15 amino acids long. CDR3 sequence reads: CASSEAGVSYNEQFF. CDR3 nucleotides: TGTGCCAGCAGCGAAGCGGGAGTGTCCTACAATGAGCAGTTCTTC.

Note on this clone: The identical CDR3 is also encoded by other nucleotide sequences in the sample. The chain is built from TRBV9 and TRBJ2-7; no clear D gene. The ends were cut back, 2 bases at V and 1 base at J, with 7 bases in the middle. The CDR3 is 13 amino acids. Germline CDR1 SGDLS, CDR2 YYNGEE. CDR3 loop: CASSVAGSYEQYF. In DNA, the CDR3 is TGTGCCAGCAGCGTGGCAGGTTCCTACGAGCAGTACTTC.

The rearrangement links TRBV7-2 to TRBJ1-5; D perhaps matches TRBD1 (6 bases). V lost 2 bases and J 0 bases, leaving 8 bases between the germline ends. The CDR3 length is 15 residues. CDR1 and CDR2 from the germline V gene are SGHTA and FQGNSA. The DNA for the CDR3 is TGTGCCAGCAGCTTACAGGGGTATAGCAATCAGCCCCAGCATTTT. It is translated as CASSLQGYSNQPQHF.

The chain has TRBV2 and TRBJ2-7; D is perhaps TRBD2 (6 bases). Trimming pared 4 bases from V and 2 bases from J, leaving 15 bases between. The CDR3 totals 15 residues. CDR1 is SNHLY and CDR2 is FYNNEI in the germline V gene. The CDR3 bases are TGTGCCAGCAGTGTGTCTGGGACTGGCACCTACGAGCAGTACTTC. Translated: CASSVSGTGTYEQYF.